This T cell receptor beta chain stems from a study of blood T cell repertoires in COVID-19. Data came from immunoSEQ multiplex PCR; TCRdb stores just in-frame clones and leaves some out. The data contain a few hundred thousand clones, roughly 90% of them singletons. Looked up from germline, CDR1 is KGHDR and CDR2 is SFDVKD. The ends were cut back, 3 bases at V and 7 bases at J, with 20 bases in the middle. The CDR3 is 16 residues long. Enrolled through a virtual design, the participants were between roughly 18 and 100 years of age and came from 24 US areas. Participants were placed into cohorts based on the clinical history they reported.

V usage is TRBV24-1 and J usage is TRBJ2-5; tentative D call: TRBD1 (5 bases). The receptor was derived from a woman aged 50 to 65 in a cohort exposed to, infected with or recovered from COVID-19 (not recorded which). Sequencing input: PBMCs or T cells enriched from blood (not recorded which). The CDR3 is CATSDTTALTYGTQYF. The CDR3 DNA reads TGTGCCACCAGTGATACGACAGCCCTTACGTACGGGACCCAGTACTTC.